The T cell receptor beta chain described here comes from a study of blood T cell repertoires in COVID-19. Across the study: The study drew acute and convalescent COVID-19 samples from the United States, Italy and Spain. PBMCs, B-cell-depleted T cells, or T cells provided the cDNA or gDNA that made up the material.

The germline V gene encodes CDR1 SGHDT and CDR2 YYEEEE. This CDR3 comprises 13 residues. The germline V and J ends were trimmed by 1 base and 5 bases, with 9 bases remaining between them. Clones were read by immunoSEQ multiplex PCR, and TCRdb kept only the in-frame ones, dropping some. Here the sample spans 9,100 or so clones, 86% being singletons. This clonotype originated in a human donor with active COVID-19. The donor label of this sample is uncertain. V and J are TRBV5-6 and TRBJ1-2; unclear D gene. The material sequenced was peripheral blood. The CDR3 nucleotides are TGTGCCAGCAGCTTGCGGGGAGAGTATGGCTACACCTTC. This codes for CASSLRGEYGYTF.